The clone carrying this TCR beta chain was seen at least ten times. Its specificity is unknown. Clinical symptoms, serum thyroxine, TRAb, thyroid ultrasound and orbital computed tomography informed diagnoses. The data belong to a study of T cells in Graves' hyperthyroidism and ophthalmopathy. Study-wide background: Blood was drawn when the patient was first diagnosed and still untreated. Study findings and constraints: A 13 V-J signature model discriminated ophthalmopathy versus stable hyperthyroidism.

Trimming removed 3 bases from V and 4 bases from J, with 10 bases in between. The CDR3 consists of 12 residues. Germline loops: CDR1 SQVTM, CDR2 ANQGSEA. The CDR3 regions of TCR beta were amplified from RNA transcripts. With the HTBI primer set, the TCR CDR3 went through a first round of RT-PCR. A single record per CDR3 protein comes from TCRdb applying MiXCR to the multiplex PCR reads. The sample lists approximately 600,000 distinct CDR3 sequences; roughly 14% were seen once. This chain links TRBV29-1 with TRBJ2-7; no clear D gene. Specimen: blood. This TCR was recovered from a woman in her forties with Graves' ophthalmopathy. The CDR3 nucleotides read TGCAGCGTTGAGGGTTCCGCGTACGAGCAGTACTTC. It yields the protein CSVEGSAYEQYF.